This TCR beta chain was sequenced for a study of T-cell memory formation after mild COVID-19. Study background: TCR clusters showed largely donor specificity. Whole-study findings and limits: Clones that contracted from day 15 to 85 had balanced CD4/CD8; later expanders were CD4+ biased.

The ends lost 1 base at V and 2 bases at J; junction bases unmatched: 4. CDR3 length: 16 amino acids. The germline V gene encodes CDR1 LNHNV and CDR2 YYDKDF (reference sequence). In regard to this clonotype: Antigen: not known.

Researchers used 5'RACE with constant-segment primers to make TCR alpha and TCR beta cDNA libraries that carry sample barcodes and UMIs. TCRdb passed the 5' RACE reads through MiXCR, listing each CDR3 protein once. The sample has fewer than 650,000 distinct CDR3 sequences, about 20% seen once. The sequence derives from an adult woman who had mild COVID-19 (a few samples of this study predate the infection). Cell type and time point are not known. The chain couples TRBV15 to TRBJ2-3, with 9 nucleotides matching TRBD2. Sequences were obtained from PBMCs or a T cell subset sorted from them (not recorded which). The CDR3 region has the DNA TGTGCCACCAGCAGAGCCGCTAGCGGGGACACAGATACGCAGTATTTT. As protein: CATSRAASGDTDTQYF.